The text below deals with one T cell receptor (beta chain). The sample comes from a study of T cell changes during pregnancy in multiple sclerosis. This CDR3 is built from 14 residues. V lost 4 bases and J lost 5; bases outside the gene matches: 4. Germline-derived CDR1 and CDR2 are LNHDA and SQIVND (reference sequence). Here immunoSEQ multiplex PCR was the method, and the copy in TCRdb shows in-frame clones only, minus some. The data hold roughly 93,000 clones, with 91% observed a single time. The sequencing here drew on peripheral blood, taken before pregnancy. The receptor was isolated from a female donor with multiple sclerosis, enrolled in a pregnancy study. The gene calls are TRBV19 and TRBJ2-2, with 7 bases identical to TRBD2. The CDR3 is CASSSGGGTGELFF. The DNA for the CDR3 is TGTGCCAGTAGTAGCGGGGGAGGAACCGGGGAGCTGTTTTTT.